This TCR beta chain was retrieved from a study of PD-1 blockade in classical Hodgkin lymphoma. TCRdb keeps only in-frame clones here, not all; method: immunoSEQ multiplex PCR. The table has 95,000 to 120,000 clones, roughly nine tenths seen once. Following autologous stem cell transplantation, relapse occurred in every patient, and exposure to brentuximab vedotin varied. The CDR3 has 15 amino acids. V dropped 2 bases and J dropped 13; count of bases not matched to a gene: 14. In germline, CDR1 is SGHNT, CDR2 YYREEE (reference sequence). Sequences were derived from peripheral blood mononuclear cells (PBMCs), sampled before the second cycle of nivolumab. The origin of this receptor is a human donor with classical Hodgkin lymphoma. The chain carries TRBV5-4 and TRBJ2-5, with 10 bases identical to TRBD2. This chain's CDR3 is CASSFAGTSVSGSYF. The CDR3 nucleotides are TGTGCCAGCAGCTTCGCCGGGACTAGCGTCTCCGGATCGTACTTC.